The 9 T cell receptor beta chains reported below all come from one sample, sequenced in a study of cytomegalovirus exposure and HLA in healthy donors. With 60 Vbeta and 13 Jbeta primers, the PCR was carried out. Generated by immunoSEQ multiplex PCR, the TCRdb table keeps only in-frame clones and is missing some. The sample comprises fewer than 250,000 clones, approximately 83% of which are singletons, and 0.71% rests with the top ten. The sample comprised PBMCs. Source of these receptors: a boy between 2 and 10 years old in good health and CMV-seronegative.

This chain uses TRBV27 with TRBJ2-7; unclear D gene. The CDR3 runs to 11 residues. V was pared by 3 bases and J by 11 bases, with 11 bases between. Germline CDR1 and CDR2: MNHEY and SMNVEV (reference sequence). CDR3 coding DNA: TGTGCCAGCAGTTTCGGCGCAGAGGAGTACTTC. This gives the protein CASSFGAEEYF.

The V call is TRBV15, the J call TRBJ1-3; a possible D gene is TRBD1 (5 bases). The V gene lost 5 bases and the J gene lost 0 bases, with 11 bases spanning the gap. Germline assignment: CDR1 LNHNV and CDR2 YYDKDF (reference sequence). This CDR3 has 15 residues. The CDR3 spells CATSRGTDSGNTIYF. The CDR3 DNA sequence: TGTGCCACCAGCCGGGGGACGGACTCTGGAAACACCATATATTTT.

This clone occurred once. The chain couples TRBV7-3 to TRBJ2-1; 7 bases fit TRBD2. With V trimmed by 0 bases and J by 6 bases, 2 bases remained unmatched. Germline assignment: CDR1 SGHTA and CDR2 FQGTGA. CDR3 length equals 14 residues. DNA for the CDR3: TGTGCCAGCAGCTTAACGGGGGGGACCAATGAGCAGTTCTTC. It yields the protein CASSLTGGTNEQFF.

This clone was seen a few times. V and J are TRBV6-4 and TRBJ2-3; D gene unclear. There are 15 residues in the CDR3. Germline V gives CDR1 MRHNA, CDR2 SNTAGT. V was shortened by 0 bases and J by 3 bases, with 10 bases between the two germline ends. CDR3 protein: CASSDSAETTDTQYF. CDR3 DNA: TGTGCCAGCAGTGACTCGGCAGAGACTACAGATACGCAGTATTTT.

This chain joins TRBV30 and TRBJ2-5; tentatively, D is TRBD1 (6 bases). Near its end, the DNA agrees better with TRBJ2-7, so the J call may be wrong. Germline CDR1 is GTSNPN and CDR2 is SVGIG (reference sequence). The CDR3 runs to 13 residues. CDR3 in amino acids: CAWSANRAGEQYF. As DNA, the CDR3 is TGTGCCTGGAGTGCGAACAGGGCAGGCGAGCAGTACTTC.

This rearrangement joins TRBV28 to TRBJ2-3, with 8 bases that match TRBD2. V gave up 2 bases and J gave up 9 bases; unmatched junction bases: 10. CDR1 is MDHEN, CDR2 SYDVKM, per germline. The CDR3 extends over 15 amino acids. CDR3 bases: TGTGCCAGCAGTTTACCAGGGACTAGTGGGAGGACGCAGTATTTT. Protein sequence: CASSLPGTSGRTQYF.

This clone was detected only once. J is TRBJ2-1 and V is TRBV7-2; D remains ambiguous. CDR3 size: 14 residues. The germline V and J ends were trimmed by 5 bases and 4 bases, with 12 bases remaining between them. Germline V gene lookup returns CDR1 SGHTA and CDR2 FQGNSA. CDR3 sequence: CASSPQYGYNEQFF. The DNA for the CDR3 is TGTGCCAGCAGCCCTCAGTACGGGTACAATGAGCAGTTCTTC.

The V call is TRBV5-4, the J call TRBJ2-7; 13 positions match TRBD2. CDR1 and CDR2 (germline): SGHNT, YYREEE (reference sequence). The CDR3 consists of 15 residues. The J segment lost 5 bases and the V segment lost 3 bases, leaving 5 bases of the junction unmatched. CDR3 coding DNA: TGTGCCAGCAGCTCCTGGACTAGCGGGAGCCACGAGCAGTACTTC. This translates into CASSSWTSGSHEQYF.

The chain uses TRBV27 and TRBJ1-5, with a weak D call TRBD1 (5 bases). Trimming cost V 8 bases and J 0 bases, with 8 bases left between them. This CDR3 has 13 residues. Germline CDR1 and CDR2: MNHEY and SMNVEV (reference sequence). The CDR3 DNA reads as TGTGCCAGCGGGGGGGGTAGCAATCAGCCCCAGCATTTT. Its translation: CASGGGSNQPQHF.